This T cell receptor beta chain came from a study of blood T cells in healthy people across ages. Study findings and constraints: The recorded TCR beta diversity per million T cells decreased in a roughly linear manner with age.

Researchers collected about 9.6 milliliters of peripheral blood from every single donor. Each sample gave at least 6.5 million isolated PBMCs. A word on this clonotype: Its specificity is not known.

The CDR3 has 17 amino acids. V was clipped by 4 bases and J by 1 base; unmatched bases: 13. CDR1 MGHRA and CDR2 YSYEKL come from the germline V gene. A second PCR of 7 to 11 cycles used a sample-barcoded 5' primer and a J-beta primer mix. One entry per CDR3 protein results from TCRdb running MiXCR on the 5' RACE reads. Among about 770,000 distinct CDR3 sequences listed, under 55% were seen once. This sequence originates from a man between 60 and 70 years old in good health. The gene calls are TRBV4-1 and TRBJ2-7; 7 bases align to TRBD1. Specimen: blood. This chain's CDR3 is CASSLPSRTGPSYEQYF. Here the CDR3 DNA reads TGCGCCAGCAGCCTTCCCTCTCGGACAGGTCCTTCCTACGAGCAGTACTTC.